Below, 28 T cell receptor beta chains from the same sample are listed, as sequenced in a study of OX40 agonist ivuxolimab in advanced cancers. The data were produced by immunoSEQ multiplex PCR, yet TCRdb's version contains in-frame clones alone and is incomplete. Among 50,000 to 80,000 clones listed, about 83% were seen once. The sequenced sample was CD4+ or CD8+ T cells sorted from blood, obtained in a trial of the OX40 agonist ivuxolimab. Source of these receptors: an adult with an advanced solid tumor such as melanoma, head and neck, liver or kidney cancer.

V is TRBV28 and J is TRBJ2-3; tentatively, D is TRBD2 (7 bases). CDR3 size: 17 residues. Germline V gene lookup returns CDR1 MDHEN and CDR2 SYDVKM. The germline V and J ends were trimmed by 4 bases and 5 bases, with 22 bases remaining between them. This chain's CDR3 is CASSSPYAAGAGDTQYF. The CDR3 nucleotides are TGTGCCAGCAGTTCGCCTTATGCTGCGGGGGCGGGAGATACGCAGTATTTT.

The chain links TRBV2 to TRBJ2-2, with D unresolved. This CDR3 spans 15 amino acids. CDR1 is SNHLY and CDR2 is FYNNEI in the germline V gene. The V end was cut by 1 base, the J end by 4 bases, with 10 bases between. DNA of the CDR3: TGTGCCAGCAGTGAAGAGGGAAGAGGCACCGGGGAGCTGTTTTTT. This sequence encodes CASSEEGRGTGELFF.

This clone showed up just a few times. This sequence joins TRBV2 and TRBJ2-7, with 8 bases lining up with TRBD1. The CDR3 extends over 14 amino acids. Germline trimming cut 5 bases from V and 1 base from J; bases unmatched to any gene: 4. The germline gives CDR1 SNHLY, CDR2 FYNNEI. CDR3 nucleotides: TGTGCCAGCAGTTATTGGACAGGGTCCTACGAGCAGTACTTC. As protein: CASSYWTGSYEQYF. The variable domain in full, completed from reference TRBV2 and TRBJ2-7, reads EPEVTQTPSHQVTQMGQEVILRCVPISNHLYFYWYRQILGQKVEFLVSFYNNEISEKSEIFDDQFSVERPDGSNFTLKIRSTKLEDSAMYFCASSYWTGSYEQYFGPGTRLTVT.

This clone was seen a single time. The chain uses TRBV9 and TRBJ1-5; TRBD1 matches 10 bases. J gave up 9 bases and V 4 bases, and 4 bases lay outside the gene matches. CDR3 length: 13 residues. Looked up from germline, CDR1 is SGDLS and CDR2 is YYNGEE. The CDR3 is CASSRDRGGPQHF. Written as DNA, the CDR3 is TGTGCCAGCAGCCGGGACAGGGGAGGGCCCCAGCATTTT.

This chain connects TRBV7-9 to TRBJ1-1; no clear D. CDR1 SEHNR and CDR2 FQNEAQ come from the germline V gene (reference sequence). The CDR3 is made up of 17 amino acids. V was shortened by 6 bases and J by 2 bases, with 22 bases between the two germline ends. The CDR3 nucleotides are TGTGCCAGCAGTCCAACTTACCTCCCCCGGGTTAACACTGAAGCTTTCTTT. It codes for CASSPTYLPRVNTEAFF.

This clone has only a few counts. The CDR3 here is CSGFRDLVYNEQFF. CDR3 DNA: TGCAGCGGGTTTCGGGACTTAGTCTACAATGAGCAGTTCTTC. The chain is built from TRBV29-1 and TRBJ2-1; a possible D gene is TRBD2 (6 bases). Trimming shortened V by 7 bases and J by 3 bases, and 16 bases separated the two germline ends. Germline CDR1 is SQVTM and CDR2 is ANQGSEA. CDR3 size: 14 residues.

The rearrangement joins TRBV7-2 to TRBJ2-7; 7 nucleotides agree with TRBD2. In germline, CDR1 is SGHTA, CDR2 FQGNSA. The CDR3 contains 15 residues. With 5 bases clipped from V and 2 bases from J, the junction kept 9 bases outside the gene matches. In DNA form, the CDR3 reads TGTGCCAGCAGCGGTCTGCCGGGAGGTCCCTACGAGCAGTACTTC. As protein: CASSGLPGGPYEQYF.

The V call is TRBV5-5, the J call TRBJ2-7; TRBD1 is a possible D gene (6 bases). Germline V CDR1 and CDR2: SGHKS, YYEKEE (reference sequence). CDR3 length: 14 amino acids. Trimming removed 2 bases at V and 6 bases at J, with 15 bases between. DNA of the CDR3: TGTGCCAGCAGCTTAGTGGGGCAGGGGAGCGAGCAGTACTTC. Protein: CASSLVGQGSEQYF.

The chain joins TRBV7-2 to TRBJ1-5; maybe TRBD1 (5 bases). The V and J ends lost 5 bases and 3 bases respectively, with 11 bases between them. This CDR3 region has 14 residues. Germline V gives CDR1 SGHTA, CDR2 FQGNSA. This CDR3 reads CASSRWGVNQPQHF. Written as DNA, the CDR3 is TGTGCCAGCAGCCGCTGGGGGGTCAATCAGCCCCAGCATTTT.

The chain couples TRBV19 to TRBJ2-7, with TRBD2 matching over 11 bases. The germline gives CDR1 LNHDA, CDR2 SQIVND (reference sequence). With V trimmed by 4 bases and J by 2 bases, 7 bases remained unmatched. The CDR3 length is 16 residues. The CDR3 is CASSRGTSGTTYEQYF. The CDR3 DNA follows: TGTGCCAGTAGTAGGGGGACTAGCGGAACTACCTACGAGCAGTACTTC.

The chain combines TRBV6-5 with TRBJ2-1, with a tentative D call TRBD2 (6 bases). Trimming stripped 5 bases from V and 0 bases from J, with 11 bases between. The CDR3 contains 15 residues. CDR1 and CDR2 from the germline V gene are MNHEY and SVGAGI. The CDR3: CASSGTFSSYNEQFF. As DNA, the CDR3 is TGTGCCAGCAGTGGGACTTTTAGCTCCTACAATGAGCAGTTCTTC.

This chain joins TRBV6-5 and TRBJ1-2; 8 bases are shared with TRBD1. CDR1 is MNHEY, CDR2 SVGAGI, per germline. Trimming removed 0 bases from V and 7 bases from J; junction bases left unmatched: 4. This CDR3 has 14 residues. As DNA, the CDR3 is TGTGCCAGCAGTTACTCGCCGACAGGGGCTGGCTACACCTTC. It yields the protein CASSYSPTGAGYTF.

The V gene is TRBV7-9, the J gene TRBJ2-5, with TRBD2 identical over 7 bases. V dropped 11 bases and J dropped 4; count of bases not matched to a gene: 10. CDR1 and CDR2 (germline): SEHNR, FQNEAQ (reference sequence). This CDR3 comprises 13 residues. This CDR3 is CAEEAGYGETQYF. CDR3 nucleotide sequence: TGTGCCGAAGAAGCGGGGTATGGAGAGACCCAGTACTTC.

The CDR3 spells CASSLRVSSSYNEQFF. The CDR3 DNA follows: TGTGCCAGCAGCTTACGGGTTTCGAGCTCCTACAATGAGCAGTTCTTC. The V call is TRBV7-9, the J call TRBJ2-1, with D hard to call. V lost 2 bases to trimming and J lost 0 bases, with 11 bases between them. Looked up from germline, CDR1 is SEHNR and CDR2 is FQNEAQ (reference sequence). The CDR3 is 16 residues long.

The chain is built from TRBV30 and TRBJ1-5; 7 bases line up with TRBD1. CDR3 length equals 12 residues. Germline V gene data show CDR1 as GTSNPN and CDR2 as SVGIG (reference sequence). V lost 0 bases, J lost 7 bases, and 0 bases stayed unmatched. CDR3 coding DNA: TGTGCCTGGAGTGTAGGGGGCCAGCCCCAGCATTTT. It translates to CAWSVGGQPQHF.

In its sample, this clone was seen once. Here the CDR3 reads CASSLTSGGAGNEQYF. In DNA form, the CDR3 reads TGCGCCAGCAGCCTAACTAGCGGGGGGGCGGGAAACGAGCAGTACTTC. This sequence joins TRBV4-1 and TRBJ2-7; the match to TRBD2 covers 13 bases. Germline CDR1 MGHRA, CDR2 YSYEKL. The junction had 8 bases not matched to a gene; V was cut back by 4 bases and J by 5 bases. The CDR3 is made up of 16 amino acids.

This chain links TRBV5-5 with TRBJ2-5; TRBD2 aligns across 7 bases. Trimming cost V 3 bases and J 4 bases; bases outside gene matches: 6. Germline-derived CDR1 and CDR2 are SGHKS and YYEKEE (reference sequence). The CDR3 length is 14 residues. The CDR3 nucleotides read TGTGCCAGCAGCTCCCCTAGCGGAGGAGAGACCCAGTACTTC. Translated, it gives CASSSPSGGETQYF.

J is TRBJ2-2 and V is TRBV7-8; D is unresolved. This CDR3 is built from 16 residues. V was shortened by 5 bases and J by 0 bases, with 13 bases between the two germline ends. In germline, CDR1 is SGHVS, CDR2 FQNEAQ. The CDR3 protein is CASSGTRFANTGELFF. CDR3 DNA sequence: TGTGCCAGCAGCGGTACACGGTTCGCGAACACCGGGGAGCTGTTTTTT.

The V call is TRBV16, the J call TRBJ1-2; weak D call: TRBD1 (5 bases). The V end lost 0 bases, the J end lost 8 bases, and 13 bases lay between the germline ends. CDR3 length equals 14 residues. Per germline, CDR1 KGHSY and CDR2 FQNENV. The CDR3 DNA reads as TGTGCCAGCAGCCAATCGTCCCCCCAGGGAGGCTACACCTTC. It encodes CASSQSSPQGGYTF.

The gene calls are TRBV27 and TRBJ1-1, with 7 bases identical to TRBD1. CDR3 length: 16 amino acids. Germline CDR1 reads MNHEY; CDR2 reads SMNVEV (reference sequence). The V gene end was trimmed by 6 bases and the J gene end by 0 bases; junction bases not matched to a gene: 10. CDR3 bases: TGTGCCAGCAGAAGACAGGGCAATACCATGAACACTGAAGCTTTCTTT. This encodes CASRRQGNTMNTEAFF.

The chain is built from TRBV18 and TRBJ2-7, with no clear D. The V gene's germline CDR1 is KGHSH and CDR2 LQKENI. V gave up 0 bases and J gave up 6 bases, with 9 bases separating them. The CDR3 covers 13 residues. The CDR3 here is CASSPPSKREQYF. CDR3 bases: TGTGCCAGCTCACCACCGTCTAAGCGCGAGCAGTACTTC. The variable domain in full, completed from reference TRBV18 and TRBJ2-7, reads NAGVMQNPRHLVRRRGQEARLRCSPMKGHSHVYWYRQLPEEGLKFMVYLQKENIIDESGMPKERFSAEFPKEGPSILRIQQVVRGDSAAYFCASSPPSKREQYFGPGTRLTVT.

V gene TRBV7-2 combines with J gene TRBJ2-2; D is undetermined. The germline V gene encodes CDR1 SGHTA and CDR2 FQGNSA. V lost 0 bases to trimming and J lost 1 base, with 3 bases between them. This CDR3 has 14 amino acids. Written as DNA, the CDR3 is TGTGCCAGCAGCTTAGCGAGGAACACCGGGGAGCTGTTTTTT. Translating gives CASSLARNTGELFF.

As DNA, the CDR3 is TGTGCCAGCAGTTACGCCCCACCGTACCGCTACAATGAGCAGTTCTTC. It yields the protein CASSYAPPYRYNEQFF. The J gene is TRBJ2-1, the V gene TRBV6-5; D is ambiguous. Per the germline V gene, CDR1 is MNHEY and CDR2 is SVGAGI. Trimming took 2 bases from V and 3 from J, leaving 14 bases between them. This CDR3 is built from 16 residues.

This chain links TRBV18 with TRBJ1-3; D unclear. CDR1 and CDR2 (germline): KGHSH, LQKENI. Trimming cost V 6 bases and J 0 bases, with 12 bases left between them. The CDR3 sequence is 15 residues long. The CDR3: CASSDTLNSGNTIYF. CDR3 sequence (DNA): TGTGCCAGCTCCGACACTTTGAACTCTGGAAACACCATATATTTT.

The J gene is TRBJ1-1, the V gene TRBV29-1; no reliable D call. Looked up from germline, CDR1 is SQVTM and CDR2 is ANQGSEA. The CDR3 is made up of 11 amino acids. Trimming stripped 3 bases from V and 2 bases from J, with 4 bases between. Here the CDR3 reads CSVEGNTEAFF. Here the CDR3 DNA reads TGCAGCGTTGAGGGTAACACTGAAGCTTTCTTT.

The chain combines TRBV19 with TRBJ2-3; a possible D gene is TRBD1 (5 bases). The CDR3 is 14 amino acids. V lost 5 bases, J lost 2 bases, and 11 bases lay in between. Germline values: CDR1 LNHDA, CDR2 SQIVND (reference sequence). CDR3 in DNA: TGTGCCAGTAGTCCCCGACAGAACACAGATACGCAGTATTTT. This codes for CASSPRQNTDTQYF.

For the CDR3, the DNA is TGTGCCATCTCCCAGGACTATGGCTACACCTTC. Translation gives CAISQDYGYTF. The chain links TRBV10-3 to TRBJ1-2, with no clear D. Germline V gives CDR1 ENHRY, CDR2 SYGVKD. The CDR3 is made up of 11 amino acids. Trimming took 8 bases from V and 3 from J, leaving 7 bases between them.

The chain's CDR3 is CASSEGLAGGPLEQYF. The CDR3 coding sequence is TGTGCCAGCAGCGAGGGACTAGCGGGAGGGCCGCTCGAGCAGTACTTC. V usage is TRBV7-9 and J usage is TRBJ2-7, with TRBD2 identical over 16 bases. This CDR3 is built from 16 residues. CDR1 is SEHNR and CDR2 is FQNEAQ in the germline V gene (reference sequence). V gave up 5 bases and J gave up 6 bases; unmatched junction bases: 7.